This TCR beta chain emerged from a study of tumor and adjacent non-tumor tissue in lung cancer. Whole-study results and caveats: In normal lung, the top 100 clones were significantly more dominant than in tumor.

Germline CDR1 reads LGHNA; CDR2 reads YSLEER. This CDR3 spans 16 amino acids. Three rounds of nested PCR, following a modified ARM-PCR protocol, produced the TCRbeta library. TCRdb re-derived calls from the multiplex PCR reads in MiXCR, one entry per CDR3 protein. The sample has approximately 120,000 distinct CDR3 sequences, 75% seen once. The template was RNA from unsorted bulk tissue. Between August and November 2014, newly diagnosed, chemotherapy-naive lung cancer patients underwent thoracic surgery in China. In the case of this clonotype: Its antigen is not known. The junction departs from the called germline gene at one end, perhaps through a read error.

The receptor was isolated from a woman aged 60-75 years with non-small cell lung cancer. The chain is built from TRBV4-3 and TRBJ2-3; D could derive from TRBD1 or TRBD2 (6 bases each). The sequencing input was lung tumor tissue. DNA for the CDR3: TGCGTCAGCAGCCGAAGCATAAGGGGGGATATTGATACCCAGTATTTT. This encodes CVSSRSIRGDIDTQYF.